This T cell receptor (beta chain) was captured by sequencing in a study of T cells after yellow fever vaccination. Study-level information: Those fractions that held only low numbers of cells were prepared using the SMART-Seq v4 Ultra Low Input RNA kit. Study results and limitations: There was a possibility that FACS-sorted repertoires contained abundant clonotypes contaminating from the bulk population. Boosting was followed by the reappearance of most primary-vaccination clones (approximately 97% CD4, about 90% CD8).

This clonotype has only a few counts. Its target is unknown. CDR1 is LGHNA, CDR2 YNFKEQ, per germline. The CDR3 is 17 amino acids. The germline V and J ends were trimmed by 0 bases and 6 bases, with 15 bases remaining between them. TCRdb fed the 5' RACE reads into MiXCR, producing one record per CDR3 protein. The sample records about 320,000 distinct CDR3 sequences, around 6.8% being singletons. This TCR was recovered from a man younger than 35 who received the YFV17D yellow fever vaccine. The input for sequencing was PBMCs, taken about 41 days after the first yellow fever vaccination. The chain recombines TRBV4-2 with TRBJ1-6; possibly TRBD1 for D (5 bases). This CDR3 is CASSQDRVRGLNSPLHF. CDR3 DNA: TGTGCCAGCAGCCAAGATAGGGTTCGGGGACTTAATTCACCCCTCCACTTT.